The 23 T cell receptor beta chains below were found in one sample sequenced in a study of CD8+ T cells in alopecia areata. After isolation, RNA underwent reverse transcription to generate cDNA as the sequencing template. Some clones are missing from TCRdb's copy, which holds only in-frame ones; the method was immunoSEQ multiplex PCR. Among 250,000 or so clones listed, 65% to 70% were seen once. Sample: CD4+ T cells sorted from blood, taken at week 0. The receptors come from a human donor with alopecia areata.

This clone was seen more than once but under ten times. The chain couples TRBV7-9 to TRBJ2-6; D could derive from TRBD1 or TRBD2 (5 bases each). Germline V gives CDR1 SEHNR, CDR2 FQNEAQ (reference sequence). The CDR3 sequence is 17 residues long. Trimming left V 0 bases short and J 3 bases short, with 12 bases between. The CDR3 DNA is TGTGCCAGCAGCTTAGCGTCCGGGGCACGTGGGGCCAACGTCCTGACTTTC. This translates into CASSLASGARGANVLTF.

V usage is TRBV30 and J usage is TRBJ1-6, with a tentative D call TRBD1 (6 bases). The CDR3 totals 14 residues. Germline CDR1 is GTSNPN and CDR2 is SVGIG (reference sequence). With 8 bases removed from V and 4 bases from J, the gap between germline ends came to 15 bases. The chain's CDR3 is CAGTGTRYNSPLHF. CDR3 nucleotides: TGTGCCGGTACAGGGACGCGATATAATTCACCCCTCCACTTT.

The rearrangement links TRBV9 to TRBJ1-2, with a tentative D call TRBD1 (5 bases). CDR3 length: 15 amino acids. The V gene lost 0 bases and the J gene lost 8 bases, with 17 bases spanning the gap. In germline, CDR1 is SGDLS, CDR2 YYNGEE. This CDR3 is CASSVGGVFGHGYTF. The CDR3 DNA reads TGTGCCAGCAGCGTAGGGGGGGTGTTCGGGCACGGCTACACCTTC.

This chain joins TRBV30 and TRBJ2-1; D perhaps matches TRBD1 (5 bases). The V end lost 0 bases, the J end lost 5 bases, and 8 bases lay between the germline ends. The CDR3 covers 13 residues. Looked up from germline, CDR1 is GTSNPN and CDR2 is SVGIG (reference sequence). The CDR3 DNA reads as TGTGCCTGGAGTGTCAGGGCCCACAATGAGCAGTTCTTC. This sequence encodes CAWSVRAHNEQFF. Looking up the rest from reference TRBV30 and TRBJ2-1 gives the full variable domain: SQTIHQWPATLVQPVGSPLSLECTVEGTSNPNLYWYRQAAGRGLQLLFYSVGIGQISSEVPQNLSASRPQDRQFILSSKKLLLSDSGFYLCAWSVRAHNEQFFGPGTRLTVL.

The chain combines TRBV20-1 with TRBJ1-5; the D gene is possibly TRBD1 (5 bases). V lost 3 bases to trimming and J lost 11 bases, with 11 bases between them. CDR1 is DFQATT, CDR2 SNEGSKA, per germline (reference sequence). This CDR3 has 11 amino acids. This chain's CDR3 is CSARGLGSQHF. CDR3 DNA: TGCAGTGCTAGGGGGCTGGGGTCCCAGCATTTT.

This clone has just a few counts. V is TRBV20-1 and J is TRBJ2-5, with a tentative D call TRBD2 (5 bases). The CDR3 extends over 11 amino acids. The V gene's germline CDR1 is DFQATT and CDR2 SNEGSKA (reference sequence). The V gene lost 7 bases and the J gene lost 5 bases, with 11 bases spanning the gap. CDR3 DNA: TGCAGTGTCCCTTCGGGGGAGACCCAGTACTTC. Its translation is CSVPSGETQYF.

This rearrangement joins TRBV30 to TRBJ1-2; 12 nucleotides match TRBD1. The length of the CDR3 is 15 residues. With V trimmed by 5 bases and J by 4 bases, 8 bases remained unmatched. CDR1 GTSNPN and CDR2 SVGIG come from the germline V gene (reference sequence). The CDR3 DNA reads as TGTGCCTGGGTGATAGGGACAGGGGGCGGCTATGGCTACACCTTC. Translation gives CAWVIGTGGGYGYTF.

The chain carries TRBV20-1 and TRBJ1-2; D remains unclear. The CDR3 runs to 11 residues. Germline V gene lookup returns CDR1 DFQATT and CDR2 SNEGSKA (reference sequence). Trimming pared 4 bases from V and 7 bases from J, leaving 10 bases between. This CDR3 is CSAKAAVGYTF. CDR3 DNA sequence: TGCAGTGCTAAGGCGGCCGTTGGCTACACCTTC.

This sequence joins TRBV4-1 and TRBJ2-7; maybe TRBD2 (5 bases). The CDR3 has 14 residues. The germline V and J ends were trimmed by 3 bases and 6 bases, with 15 bases remaining between them. The germline V gene has CDR1 MGHRA and CDR2 YSYEKL. CDR3 amino acids: CASSQDRNRGEQYF. As DNA, the CDR3 is TGCGCCAGCAGCCAGGATCGTAACCGGGGCGAGCAGTACTTC.

This clone was counted a few times. The chain recombines TRBV6-6 with TRBJ1-6; D perhaps matches TRBD1 (6 bases). Germline V gene data show CDR1 as MNHNY and CDR2 as SVGAGI (reference sequence). This CDR3 is 14 amino acids long. Trimming shortened V by 2 bases and J by 12 bases, and 14 bases separated the two germline ends. The CDR3, as DNA: TGTGCCAGCAGTTACACGGACAGTGTAAAACCCCTCCACTTT. The encoded protein is CASSYTDSVKPLHF.

The rearrangement uses TRBV19 and TRBJ2-2, with D tentatively TRBD1 (5 bases). The CDR3 consists of 16 residues. Germline V CDR1 and CDR2: LNHDA, SQIVND (reference sequence). V was trimmed by 6 bases and J by 3 bases, leaving 17 bases between them. The CDR3 coding sequence is TGTGCCAGTAGAGAGGATAGGGGTTTCGACACCGGGGAGCTGTTTTTT. Translating gives CASREDRGFDTGELFF.

The chain is built from TRBV5-1 and TRBJ1-1, with D perhaps TRBD1 (5 bases). The germline V gene has CDR1 SGHRS and CDR2 YFSETQ. This CDR3 comprises 16 residues. Trimming stripped 2 bases from V and 0 bases from J, with 14 bases between. The CDR3 region has the DNA TGCGCCAGCAGCTTCCGAACGACAGCTTTGAACACTGAAGCTTTCTTT. Protein: CASSFRTTALNTEAFF.

V gene TRBV29-1 combines with J gene TRBJ2-6; D is unresolved. Germline V gives CDR1 SQVTM, CDR2 ANQGSEA. V was shortened by 4 bases and J by 0 bases, with 13 bases between the two germline ends. The CDR3 consists of 16 residues. CDR3 nucleotide sequence: TGCAGCGTTGGATCCGTCCACTTCTCTGGGGCCAACGTCCTGACTTTC. It is translated as CSVGSVHFSGANVLTF.

This chain connects TRBV5-1 to TRBJ2-5, with 10 bases that match TRBD1. The CDR3 is 14 residues long. V lost 4 bases, J lost 5 bases, and 5 bases stayed unmatched. The V gene's germline CDR1 is SGHRS and CDR2 YFSETQ. The CDR3 here is CASSPGQGLETQYF. The DNA for the CDR3 is TGCGCCAGCAGCCCGGGACAGGGGCTCGAGACCCAGTACTTC.

The genes are TRBV9 and TRBJ1-5; weak D call: TRBD1 (6 bases). Trimming pared 0 bases from V and 6 bases from J, leaving 10 bases between. The CDR3 runs 14 residues. CDR1 and CDR2 (germline): SGDLS, YYNGEE. Written as DNA, the CDR3 is TGTGCCAGCAGCGTAGTAAGGGGGATTCAGCCCCAGCATTTT. Translated, it gives CASSVVRGIQPQHF.

This clone came up a few times. The genes are TRBV7-9 and TRBJ1-2, with 7 bases aligning to TRBD1. The CDR3 contains 13 residues. V lost 5 bases to trimming and J lost 2 bases; unmatched junction nucleotides: 2. The germline gives CDR1 SEHNR, CDR2 FQNEAQ (reference sequence). The CDR3 nucleotides read TGTGCCAGCAGCCAGGGACAGAACTATGGCTACACCTTC. Its protein is CASSQGQNYGYTF.

This chain links TRBV7-2 with TRBJ1-6; 9 bases match TRBD1. In germline, CDR1 is SGHTA, CDR2 FQGNSA. Trimming removed 5 bases from V and 10 bases from J; junction bases left unmatched: 9. This CDR3 region has 15 residues. CDR3 nucleotides: TGTGCCAGCAGCCCCGCCGGGACAGGGCCATCACCCCTCCACTTT. It is translated as CASSPAGTGPSPLHF.

The chain is built from TRBV11-2 and TRBJ2-7, with D unresolved. With 5 bases removed from V and 7 bases from J, the gap between germline ends came to 9 bases. Germline loops: CDR1 SGHAT, CDR2 FQNNGV. The CDR3 is 11 amino acids. The CDR3 is CASSPVREQYF. Here the CDR3 DNA reads TGTGCCAGCAGCCCAGTGAGGGAGCAGTACTTC.

This clone was counted only a few times. V usage is TRBV5-6 and J usage is TRBJ1-1; a weak D match, TRBD1 (5 bases). The germline V gene has CDR1 SGHDT and CDR2 YYEEEE. The germline V and J ends were trimmed by 0 bases and 6 bases, with 18 bases remaining between them. The CDR3 consists of 16 residues. The CDR3 region has the DNA TGTGCCAGCAGCTTGGCTGGGGGAGTGGGATACCCTGAAGCTTTCTTT. It translates to CASSLAGGVGYPEAFF.

This clone was found a few times. The chain joins TRBV29-1 to TRBJ2-7; D might be TRBD2 (5 bases). Looked up from germline, CDR1 is SQVTM and CDR2 is ANQGSEA. CDR3 size: 11 residues. Trimming took 4 bases from V and 7 from J, leaving 11 bases between them. CDR3 loop: CSVVRSGEQYF. The DNA for the CDR3 is TGCAGCGTTGTGAGGTCGGGGGAGCAGTACTTC.

This clone was seen a few times. V usage is TRBV29-1 and J usage is TRBJ2-3; D gene ambiguous. The CDR3 length is 13 residues. Germline V gene data show CDR1 as SQVTM and CDR2 as ANQGSEA. V gave up 3 bases and J gave up 1 base, with 8 bases separating them. The CDR3 bases are TGCAGCGTTGAGTACAGTCGCACAGATACGCAGTATTTT. Residues: CSVEYSRTDTQYF.

This sequence joins TRBV5-4 and TRBJ2-5, with D perhaps matching TRBD2 (5 bases). CDR1 SGHNT and CDR2 YYREEE come from the germline V gene (reference sequence). The V and J ends lost 1 base and 0 bases respectively, with 7 bases between them. CDR3 length: 14 amino acids. CDR3 in amino acids: CASSLRADQETQYF. In nucleotides, the CDR3 is TGTGCCAGCAGCTTGAGAGCGGACCAAGAGACCCAGTACTTC. The full variable domain, with the rest looked up from reference TRBV5-4 and TRBJ2-5, is ETGVTQSPTHLIKTRGQQVTLRCSSQSGHNTVSWYQQALGQGPQFIFQYYREEENGRGNFPPRFSGLQFPNYSSELNVNALELDDSALYLCASSLRADQETQYFGPGTRLLVL.

The chain couples TRBV14 to TRBJ2-2; no definite D call. CDR1 and CDR2 from the germline V gene are SGHDN and FVKESK. The CDR3 covers 13 residues. V shed 6 bases and J shed 1 base, with 6 bases lying between them. The CDR3 reads CASSHKNTGELFF. CDR3 DNA sequence: TGTGCCAGCAGTCACAAGAACACCGGGGAGCTGTTTTTT.